This T cell receptor (beta chain) appears in the sequencing data of a study of blood T cell repertoires in COVID-19. Study-wide context: Some COVID-19 samples were acute and others convalescent; all came from the United States, Italy and Spain.

This clone has only one observation. Under the authors' procedure: Reference gene primer amplification gave estimated nucleated cell counts. Repertoires were generated with immunoSEQ multiplex PCR, while TCRdb's copy carries only in-frame clones and drops some. Clone size and V and J calls were adopted from that table, with D and trimming inferred from the DNA. The repertoire consists of 200,000 to 250,000 clones, with roughly 80% occurring once and the leading ten covering 5.2%. The receptor was isolated from a woman in her seventies with COVID-19, enrolled during active disease. Sequenced: peripheral blood.

The CDR3 DNA follows: TGTGCCAGCAGCTTAGAGCGGAGCACAGATACGCAGTATTTT. Translated: CASSLERSTDTQYF. V and J are TRBV11-3 and TRBJ2-3; D not certain. Trimming removed 0 bases at V and 0 bases at J, with 4 bases between. The CDR3 spans 14 residues. The germline V gene encodes CDR1 SGHNT and CDR2 YENEEA.